This is a list of T cell receptor beta chains from one sample in a study of beta chain features in type 1 diabetes. Only in-frame clones appear in the TCRdb table, and some are missing; sequencing was by immunoSEQ multiplex PCR. The repertoire consists of hundreds of thousands of clones, with over 12% occurring once and the leading ten covering 0.04%. Sequences were obtained from naive CD4+ T cells from blood. The receptors here all came from a young man with type 1 diabetes. The CDR3 runs from the conserved cysteine through the conserved F or W. The order of the fields is J gene, V gene, D gene, clone size, CDR3 protein, CDR3 DNA. D genes are given only for firm matches. Clone size is stated in some rows and not others, as once, few, many or a class when expanded.

j_call: TRBJ1-2
v_call: TRBV7-2
d_call: NA
clone_size: NA
cdr3_aa: CASSLPTALRGYTF
cdr3_nt: TGTGCCAGCAGCTTACCGACAGCTTTGCGAGGCTACACCTTC

j_call: TRBJ2-7
v_call: TRBV5-4
d_call: NA
clone_size: NA
cdr3_aa: CASSHRDAYEQYF
cdr3_nt: TGTGCCAGCAGCCATCGGGACGCCTACGAGCAGTACTTC

j_call: TRBJ2-7
v_call: TRBV2
d_call: NA
clone_size: few
cdr3_aa: CASTALAESSYEQYF
cdr3_nt: TGTGCCAGCACGGCTTTAGCGGAGAGCTCCTACGAGCAGTACTTC

j_call: TRBJ2-1
v_call: TRBV5-1
d_call: TRBD2
clone_size: few
cdr3_aa: CASSLGLAGAYNEQFF
cdr3_nt: TGCGCCAGCAGCTTGGGTCTAGCGGGAGCTTACAATGAGCAGTTCTTC

j_call: TRBJ2-1
v_call: TRBV7-9
d_call: NA
clone_size: many
cdr3_aa: CASSFGPEQFF
cdr3_nt: TGTGCCAGCAGCTTTGGGCCAGAGCAGTTCTTC

j_call: TRBJ1-4
v_call: TRBV30
d_call: NA
clone_size: few
cdr3_aa: CAWRTSGPNEKLFF
cdr3_nt: TGTGCCTGGAGGACGTCTGGGCCCAATGAAAAACTGTTTTTT

j_call: TRBJ1-2
v_call: TRBV11-2
d_call: TRBD1
clone_size: few
cdr3_aa: CASSALGTGFNGYTF
cdr3_nt: TGTGCCAGCAGCGCGCTTGGGACAGGGTTTAATGGCTACACCTTC

j_call: TRBJ2-3
v_call: TRBV5-1
d_call: NA
clone_size: NA
cdr3_aa: CASRDGIGASTDTQYF
cdr3_nt: TGCGCCAGCAGGGACGGTATCGGGGCGAGCACAGATACGCAGTATTTT

j_call: TRBJ2-5
v_call: TRBV18
d_call: NA
clone_size: NA
cdr3_aa: CASSPQGQETQYF
cdr3_nt: TGTGCCAGCTCCCCGCAGGGCCAAGAGACCCAGTACTTC

j_call: TRBJ2-3
v_call: TRBV5-1
d_call: NA
clone_size: NA
cdr3_aa: CASSQGSSTDTQYF
cdr3_nt: TGCGCCAGCAGCCAGGGATCTAGCACAGATACGCAGTATTTT

j_call: TRBJ2-7
v_call: TRBV4-3
d_call: NA
clone_size: few
cdr3_aa: CASSQLYLVPYEQYF
cdr3_nt: TGCGCCAGCAGCCAATTGTACCTGGTCCCCTACGAGCAGTACTTC

j_call: TRBJ1-1
v_call: TRBV7-2
d_call: TRBD1
clone_size: NA
cdr3_aa: CASSSGQGEKIAFF
cdr3_nt: TGTGCCAGCAGCTCCGGACAGGGTGAGAAGATAGCTTTCTTT

j_call: TRBJ1-5
v_call: TRBV7-9
d_call: TRBD1
clone_size: NA
cdr3_aa: CASSPTGDQPQHF
cdr3_nt: TGTGCCAGCAGCCCAACAGGGGATCAGCCCCAGCATTTT

j_call: TRBJ2-1
v_call: TRBV7-9
d_call: NA
clone_size: few
cdr3_aa: CASSLGAGKQFF
cdr3_nt: TGTGCCAGCAGCTTAGGGGCGGGGAAGCAGTTCTTC

j_call: TRBJ2-5
v_call: TRBV5-6
d_call: NA
clone_size: NA
cdr3_aa: CASSLEAGYQETQYF
cdr3_nt: TGTGCCAGCAGCCTGGAGGCAGGGTATCAAGAGACCCAGTACTTC

j_call: TRBJ2-1
v_call: TRBV5-1
d_call: NA
clone_size: NA
cdr3_aa: CASSLGGYEQFF
cdr3_nt: TGCGCCAGCAGCTTGGGCGGTTATGAGCAGTTCTTC

j_call: TRBJ2-3
v_call: TRBV4-2
d_call: NA
clone_size: NA
cdr3_aa: CASSHGTVNTDTQYF
cdr3_nt: TGTGCCAGCAGCCACGGGACGGTAAACACAGATACGCAGTATTTT

j_call: TRBJ2-6
v_call: TRBV5-4
d_call: NA
clone_size: few
cdr3_aa: CASSLVSTSGANVLTF
cdr3_nt: TGTGCCAGCAGCTTGGTCAGCACCTCTGGGGCCAACGTCCTGACTTTC

j_call: TRBJ2-6
v_call: TRBV21-1
d_call: NA
clone_size: few
cdr3_aa: CASSKGRGVGGANVLTF
cdr3_nt: TGTGCCAGCAGCAAGGGCAGAGGGGTAGGAGGGGCCAACGTCCTGACTTTC

j_call: TRBJ2-3
v_call: TRBV2
d_call: NA
clone_size: NA
cdr3_aa: CASSRVDTQYF
cdr3_nt: TGTGCCAGCAGCCGGGTAGATACGCAGTATTTT

j_call: TRBJ2-6
v_call: TRBV14
d_call: NA
clone_size: NA
cdr3_aa: CASSRVGDPGANVLTF
cdr3_nt: TGTGCCAGCAGCCGAGTTGGGGACCCTGGGGCCAACGTCCTGACTTTC